This T cell receptor beta chain derives from a study of cytomegalovirus exposure and HLA in healthy donors. Primers included in the PCR were 60 Vbeta and 13 Jbeta primers. Some clones are missing from TCRdb's copy, which holds only in-frame ones; the method was immunoSEQ multiplex PCR. Here the sample spans 100,000 to 150,000 clones, roughly 78% being singletons. The CDR3 has 16 residues. From germline, CDR1 is GTSNPN and CDR2 SVGIG (reference sequence). The germline V and J ends were trimmed by 1 base and 0 bases, with 10 bases remaining between them. This sequence joins TRBV30 and TRBJ1-6, with a possible D match to TRBD1 (6 bases). Sequenced sample: PBMCs. This TCR derives from a middle-aged man in good health and CMV-seronegative. The CDR3 region has the DNA TGTGCCTGGAGTGCGACAGGAAGCTCCTATAATTCACCCCTCCACTTT. It translates to CAWSATGSSYNSPLHF.